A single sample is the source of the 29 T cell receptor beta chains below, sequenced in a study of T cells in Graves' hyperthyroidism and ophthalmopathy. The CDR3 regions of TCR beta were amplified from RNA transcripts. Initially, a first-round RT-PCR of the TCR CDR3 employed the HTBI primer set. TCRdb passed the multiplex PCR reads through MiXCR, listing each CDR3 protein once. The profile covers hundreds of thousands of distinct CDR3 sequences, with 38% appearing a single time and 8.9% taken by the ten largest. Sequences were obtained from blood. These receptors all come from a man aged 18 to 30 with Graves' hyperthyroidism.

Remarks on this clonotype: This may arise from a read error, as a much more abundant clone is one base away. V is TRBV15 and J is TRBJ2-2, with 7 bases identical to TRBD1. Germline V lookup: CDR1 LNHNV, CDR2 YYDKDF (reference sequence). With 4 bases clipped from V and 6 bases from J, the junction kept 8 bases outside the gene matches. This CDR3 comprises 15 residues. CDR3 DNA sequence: TGTGCCACCAGCACTCGAGACAGGGACGCCGGGGAGCTGTTTTTT. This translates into CATSTRDRDAGELFF.

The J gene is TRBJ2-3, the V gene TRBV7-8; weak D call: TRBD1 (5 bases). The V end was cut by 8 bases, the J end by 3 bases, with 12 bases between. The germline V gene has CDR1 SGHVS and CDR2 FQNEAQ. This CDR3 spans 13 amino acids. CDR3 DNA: TGTGCCAGCCGGACACGGTTTACAGATACGCAGTATTTT. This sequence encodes CASRTRFTDTQYF.

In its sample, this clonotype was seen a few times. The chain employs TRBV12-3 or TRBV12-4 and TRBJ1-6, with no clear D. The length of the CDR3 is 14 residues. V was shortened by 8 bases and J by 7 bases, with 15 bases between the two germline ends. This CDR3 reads CASLRAGGNSPLHF. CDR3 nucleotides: TGTGCCAGCCTAAGGGCAGGAGGAAATTCACCCCTCCACTTT.

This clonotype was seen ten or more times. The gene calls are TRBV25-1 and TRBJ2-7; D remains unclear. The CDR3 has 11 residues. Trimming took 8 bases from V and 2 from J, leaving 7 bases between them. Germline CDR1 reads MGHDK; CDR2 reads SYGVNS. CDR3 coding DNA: TGTGCCAGCGGTAATACCTACGAGCAGTACTTC. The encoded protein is CASGNTYEQYF.

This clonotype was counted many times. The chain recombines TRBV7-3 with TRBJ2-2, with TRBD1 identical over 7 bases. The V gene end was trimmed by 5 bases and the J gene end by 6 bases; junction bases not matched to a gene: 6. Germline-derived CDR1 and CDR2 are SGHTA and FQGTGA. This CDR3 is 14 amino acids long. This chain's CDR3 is CASSPTTGPGELFF. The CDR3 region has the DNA TGTGCCAGCAGCCCGACGACAGGGCCCGGGGAGCTGTTTTTT.

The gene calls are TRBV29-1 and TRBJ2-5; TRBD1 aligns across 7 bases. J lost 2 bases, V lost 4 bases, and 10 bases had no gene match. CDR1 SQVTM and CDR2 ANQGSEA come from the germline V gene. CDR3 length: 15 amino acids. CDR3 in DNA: TGCAGCGTTGCACCTACAGGGGCAATACAAGAGACCCAGTACTTC. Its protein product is CSVAPTGAIQETQYF.

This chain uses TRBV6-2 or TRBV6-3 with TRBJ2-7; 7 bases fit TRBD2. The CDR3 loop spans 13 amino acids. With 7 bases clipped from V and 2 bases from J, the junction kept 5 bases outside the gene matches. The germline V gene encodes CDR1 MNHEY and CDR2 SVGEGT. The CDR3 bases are TGTGCCAGCAATCTGGGACTAACCTACGAGCAGTACTTC. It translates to CASNLGLTYEQYF.

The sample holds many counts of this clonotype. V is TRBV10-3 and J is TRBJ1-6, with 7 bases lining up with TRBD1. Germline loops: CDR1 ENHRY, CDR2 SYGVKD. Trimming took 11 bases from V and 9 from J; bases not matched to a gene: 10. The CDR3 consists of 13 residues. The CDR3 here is CASGRGTASPLHF. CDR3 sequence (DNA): TGTGCCTCCGGGAGGGGGACAGCTTCACCCCTCCACTTT.

The CDR3 spells CASSLAFGGGNTIYF. The CDR3 DNA reads as TGTGCCAGCAGCTTAGCGTTTGGCGGGGGAAACACCATATATTTT. This chain uses TRBV7-8 with TRBJ1-3; D call uncertain. V was pared by 0 bases and J by 4 bases, with 10 bases between. This CDR3 region has 15 residues. Germline lookup yields CDR1 SGHVS and CDR2 FQNEAQ.

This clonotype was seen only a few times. The CDR3 DNA is TGTGCCAGCACGCTCCTGACAGGGAAGGGCCGCGAGCAGTACTTC. It specifies CASTLLTGKGREQYF. V gene TRBV12-3 or TRBV12-4 combines with J gene TRBJ2-7, with 7 bases lining up with TRBD1. Trimming cost V 7 bases and J 6 bases; bases outside gene matches: 15. This CDR3 spans 15 amino acids.

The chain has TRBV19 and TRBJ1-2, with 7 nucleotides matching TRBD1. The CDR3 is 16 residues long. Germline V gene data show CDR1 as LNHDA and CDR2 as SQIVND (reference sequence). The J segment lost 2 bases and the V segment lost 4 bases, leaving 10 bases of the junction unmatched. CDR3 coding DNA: TGTGCCAGTAGTACTGACGGACCGACAGGGAACTATGGCTACACCTTC. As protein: CASSTDGPTGNYGYTF.

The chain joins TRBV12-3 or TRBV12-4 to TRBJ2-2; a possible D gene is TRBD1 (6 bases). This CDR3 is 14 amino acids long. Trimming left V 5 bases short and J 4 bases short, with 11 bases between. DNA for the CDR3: TGTGCCAGCAGTGAAGGGACACCCACCGGGGAGCTGTTTTTT. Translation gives CASSEGTPTGELFF.

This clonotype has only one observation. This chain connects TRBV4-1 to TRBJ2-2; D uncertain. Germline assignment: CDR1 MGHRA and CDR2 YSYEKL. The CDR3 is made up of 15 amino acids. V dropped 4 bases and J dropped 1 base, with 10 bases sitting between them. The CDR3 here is CASSRTDGNTGELFF. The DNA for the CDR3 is TGCGCCAGCAGCCGAACTGACGGGAACACCGGGGAGCTGTTTTTT.

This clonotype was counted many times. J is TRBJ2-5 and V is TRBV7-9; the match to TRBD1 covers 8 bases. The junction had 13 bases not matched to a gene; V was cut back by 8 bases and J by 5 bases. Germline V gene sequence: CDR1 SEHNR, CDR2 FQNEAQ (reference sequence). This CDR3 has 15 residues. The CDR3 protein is CASSLGQGARETQYF. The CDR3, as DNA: TGTGCCAGCTCTTTAGGCCAGGGGGCGCGGGAGACCCAGTACTTC.

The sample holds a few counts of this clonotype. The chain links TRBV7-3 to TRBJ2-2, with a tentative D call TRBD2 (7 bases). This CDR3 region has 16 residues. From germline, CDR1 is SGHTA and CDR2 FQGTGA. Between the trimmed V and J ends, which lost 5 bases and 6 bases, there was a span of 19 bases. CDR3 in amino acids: CASSPEGGPYPGELFF. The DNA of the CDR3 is TGTGCCAGCAGCCCCGAGGGGGGGCCCTACCCCGGGGAGCTGTTTTTT.

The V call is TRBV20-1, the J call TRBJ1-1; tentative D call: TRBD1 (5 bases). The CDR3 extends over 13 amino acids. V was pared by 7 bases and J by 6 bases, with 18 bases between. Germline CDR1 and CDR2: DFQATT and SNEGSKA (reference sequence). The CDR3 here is CSVTRVGDAEAFF. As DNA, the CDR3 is TGCAGTGTCACCAGGGTGGGGGACGCTGAAGCTTTCTTT.

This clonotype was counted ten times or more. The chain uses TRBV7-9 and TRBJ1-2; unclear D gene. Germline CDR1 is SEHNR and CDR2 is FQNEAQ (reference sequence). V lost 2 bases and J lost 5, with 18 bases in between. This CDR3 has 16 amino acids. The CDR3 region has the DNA TGTGCCAGCAGCTTATCCGGATCCCGTGCTCGGTATGGCTACACCTTC. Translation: CASSLSGSRARYGYTF.

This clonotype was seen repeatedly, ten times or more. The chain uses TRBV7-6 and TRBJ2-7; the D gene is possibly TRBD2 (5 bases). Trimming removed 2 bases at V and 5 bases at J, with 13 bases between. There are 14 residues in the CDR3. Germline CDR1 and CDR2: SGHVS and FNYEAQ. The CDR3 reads CASSLTGWRNEQYF. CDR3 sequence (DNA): TGTGCCAGCAGCTTAACGGGGTGGCGGAACGAGCAGTACTTC.

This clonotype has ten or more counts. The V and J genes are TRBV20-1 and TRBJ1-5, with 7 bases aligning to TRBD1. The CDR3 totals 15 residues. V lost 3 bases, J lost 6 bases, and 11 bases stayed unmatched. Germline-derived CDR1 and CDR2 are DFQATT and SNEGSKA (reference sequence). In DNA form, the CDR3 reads TGCAGTGCTAGGACCGGGACAGATCCAGGTCAGCCCCAGCATTTT. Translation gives CSARTGTDPGQPQHF.

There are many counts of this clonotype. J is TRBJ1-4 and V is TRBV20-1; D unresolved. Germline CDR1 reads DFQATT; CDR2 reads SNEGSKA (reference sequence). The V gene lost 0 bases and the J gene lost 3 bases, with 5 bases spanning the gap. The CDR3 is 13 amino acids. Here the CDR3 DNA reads TGCAGTGCTAGAGAGTGGGCTAATGAAAAACTGTTTTTT. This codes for CSAREWANEKLFF.

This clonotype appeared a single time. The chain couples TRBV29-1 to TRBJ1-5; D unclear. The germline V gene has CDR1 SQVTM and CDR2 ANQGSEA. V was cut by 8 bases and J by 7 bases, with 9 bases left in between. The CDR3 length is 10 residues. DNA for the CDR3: TGCAGCTTCGGGGAACAGCCCCAGCATTTT. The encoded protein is CSFGEQPQHF.

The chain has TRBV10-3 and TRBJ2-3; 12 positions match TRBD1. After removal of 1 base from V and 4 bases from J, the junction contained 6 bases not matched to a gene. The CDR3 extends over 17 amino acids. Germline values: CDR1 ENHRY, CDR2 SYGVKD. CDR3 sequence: CAISEFPGQGAADTQYF. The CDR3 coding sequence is TGTGCCATCAGTGAGTTCCCGGGACAGGGGGCCGCAGATACGCAGTATTTT.

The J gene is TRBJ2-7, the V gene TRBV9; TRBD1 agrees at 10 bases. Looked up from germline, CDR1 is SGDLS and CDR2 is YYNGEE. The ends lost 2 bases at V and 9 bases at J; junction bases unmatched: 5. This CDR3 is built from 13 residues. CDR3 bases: TGTGCCAGCAGCGTCGGGACAGGGGAGAGGCAGTACTTC. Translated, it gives CASSVGTGERQYF.

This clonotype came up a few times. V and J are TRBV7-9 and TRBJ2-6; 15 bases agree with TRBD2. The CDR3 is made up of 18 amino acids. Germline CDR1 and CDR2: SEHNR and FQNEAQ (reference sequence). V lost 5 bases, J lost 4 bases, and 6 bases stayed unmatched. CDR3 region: CASSTRTSGRGGANVLTF. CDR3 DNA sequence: TGTGCCAGCAGCACACGGACTAGCGGGAGGGGGGGGGCCAACGTCCTGACTTTC.

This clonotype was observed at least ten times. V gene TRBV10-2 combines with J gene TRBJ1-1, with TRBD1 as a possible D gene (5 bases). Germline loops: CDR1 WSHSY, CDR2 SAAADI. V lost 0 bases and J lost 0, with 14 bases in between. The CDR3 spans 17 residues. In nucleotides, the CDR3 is TGCGCCAGCAGTGAGTCGCGCGGGTGGGGGATGAACACTGAAGCTTTCTTT. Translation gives CASSESRGWGMNTEAFF.

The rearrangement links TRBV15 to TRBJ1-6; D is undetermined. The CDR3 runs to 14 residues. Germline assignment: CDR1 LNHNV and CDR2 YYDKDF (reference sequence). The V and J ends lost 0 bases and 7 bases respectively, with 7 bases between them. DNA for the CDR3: TGTGCCACCAGCAGAGAGGGTGTGAATTCACCCCTCCACTTT. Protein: CATSREGVNSPLHF.

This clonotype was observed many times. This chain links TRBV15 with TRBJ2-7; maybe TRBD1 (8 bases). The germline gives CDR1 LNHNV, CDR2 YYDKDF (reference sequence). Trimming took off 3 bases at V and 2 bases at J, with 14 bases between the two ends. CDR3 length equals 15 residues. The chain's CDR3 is CATSRTGDYPYEQYF. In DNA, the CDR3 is TGTGCCACCAGCAGGACAGGGGACTATCCCTACGAGCAGTACTTC.

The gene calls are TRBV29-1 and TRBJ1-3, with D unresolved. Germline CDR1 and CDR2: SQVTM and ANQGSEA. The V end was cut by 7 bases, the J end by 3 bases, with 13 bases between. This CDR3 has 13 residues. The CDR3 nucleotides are TGCAGCGCCCTCGCGGGATATGGAAACACCATATATTTT. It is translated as CSALAGYGNTIYF.

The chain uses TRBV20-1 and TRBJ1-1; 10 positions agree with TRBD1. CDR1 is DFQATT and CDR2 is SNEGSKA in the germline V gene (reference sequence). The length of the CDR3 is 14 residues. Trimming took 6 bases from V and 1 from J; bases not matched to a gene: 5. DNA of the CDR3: TGCAGTGCAGGCGGGGACAGGGGGAACACTGAAGCTTTCTTT. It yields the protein CSAGGDRGNTEAFF.